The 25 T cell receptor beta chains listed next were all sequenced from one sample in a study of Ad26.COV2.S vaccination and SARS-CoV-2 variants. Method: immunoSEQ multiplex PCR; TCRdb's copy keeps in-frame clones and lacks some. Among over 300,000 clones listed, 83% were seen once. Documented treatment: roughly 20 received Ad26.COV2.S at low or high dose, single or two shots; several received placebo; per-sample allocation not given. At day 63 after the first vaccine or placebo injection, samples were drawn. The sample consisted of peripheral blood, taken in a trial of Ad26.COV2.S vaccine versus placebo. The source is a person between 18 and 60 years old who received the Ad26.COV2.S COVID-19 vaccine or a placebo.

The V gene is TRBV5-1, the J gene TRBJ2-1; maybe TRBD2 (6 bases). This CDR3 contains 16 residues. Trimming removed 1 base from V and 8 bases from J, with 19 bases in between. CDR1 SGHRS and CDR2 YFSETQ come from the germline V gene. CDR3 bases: TGCGCCAGCAGCTTGTTTAGATCGGGAGAGAGGGATGAGCAGTTCTTC. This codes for CASSLFRSGERDEQFF.

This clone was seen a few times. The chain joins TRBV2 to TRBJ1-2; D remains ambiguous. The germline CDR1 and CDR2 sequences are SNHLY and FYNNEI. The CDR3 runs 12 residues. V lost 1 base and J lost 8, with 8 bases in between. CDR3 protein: CASSEGGIGYTF. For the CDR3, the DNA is TGTGCCAGCAGTGAAGGTGGGATCGGCTACACCTTC.

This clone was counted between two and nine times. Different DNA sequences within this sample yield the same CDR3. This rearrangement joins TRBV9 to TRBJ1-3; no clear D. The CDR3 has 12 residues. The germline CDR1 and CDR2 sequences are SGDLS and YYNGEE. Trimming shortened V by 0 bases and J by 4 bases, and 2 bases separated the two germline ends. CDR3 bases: TGTGCCAGCAGCGTAGGAGGAAACACCATATATTTT. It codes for CASSVGGNTIYF.

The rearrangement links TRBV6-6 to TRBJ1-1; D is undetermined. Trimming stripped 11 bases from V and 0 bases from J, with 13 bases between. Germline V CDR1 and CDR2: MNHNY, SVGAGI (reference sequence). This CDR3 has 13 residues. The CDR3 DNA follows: TGTGCCGGTTCGGACGGGATGAACACTGAAGCTTTCTTT. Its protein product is CAGSDGMNTEAFF.

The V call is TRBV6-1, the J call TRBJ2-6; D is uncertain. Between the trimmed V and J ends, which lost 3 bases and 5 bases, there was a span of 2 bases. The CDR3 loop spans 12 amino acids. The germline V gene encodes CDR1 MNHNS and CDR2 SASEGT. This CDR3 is CASSDRANVLTF. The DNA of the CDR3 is TGTGCCAGCAGTGACCGGGCCAACGTCCTGACTTTC.

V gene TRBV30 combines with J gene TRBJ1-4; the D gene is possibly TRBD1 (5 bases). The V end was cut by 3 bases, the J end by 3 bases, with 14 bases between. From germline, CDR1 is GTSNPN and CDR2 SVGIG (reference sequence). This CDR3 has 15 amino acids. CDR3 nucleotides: TGTGCCTGGAGATCGGGGGTGAGGCCTAATGAAAAACTGTTTTTT. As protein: CAWRSGVRPNEKLFF.

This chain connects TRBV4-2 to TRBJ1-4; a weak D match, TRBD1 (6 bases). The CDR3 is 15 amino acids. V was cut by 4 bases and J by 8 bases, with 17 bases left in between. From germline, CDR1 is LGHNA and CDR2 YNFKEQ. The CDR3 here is CASSLRGGEGEKLFF. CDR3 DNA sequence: TGTGCCAGCAGCCTCCGGGGGGGCGAAGGGGAAAAACTGTTTTTT.

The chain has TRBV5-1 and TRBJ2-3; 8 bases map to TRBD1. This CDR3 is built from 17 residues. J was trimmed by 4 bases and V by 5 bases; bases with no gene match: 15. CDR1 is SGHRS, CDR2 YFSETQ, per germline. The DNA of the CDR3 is TGCGCCAGCAGAAGACAGGGGTTCAGGGTGGGCCCAGATACGCAGTATTTT. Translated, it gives CASRRQGFRVGPDTQYF.

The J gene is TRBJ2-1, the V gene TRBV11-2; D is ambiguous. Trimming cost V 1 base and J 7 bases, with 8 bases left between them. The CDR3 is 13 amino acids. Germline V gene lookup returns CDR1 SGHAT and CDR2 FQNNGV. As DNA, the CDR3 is TGTGCCAGCAGCTTAGGACTGATTAATGAGCAGTTCTTC. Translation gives CASSLGLINEQFF.

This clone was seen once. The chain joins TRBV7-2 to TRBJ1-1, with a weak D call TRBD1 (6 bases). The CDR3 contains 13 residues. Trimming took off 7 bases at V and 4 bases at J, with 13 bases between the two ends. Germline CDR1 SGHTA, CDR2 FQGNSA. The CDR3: CASTSEGGTEAFF. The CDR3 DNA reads TGTGCCAGCACCTCAGAGGGGGGCACTGAAGCTTTCTTT. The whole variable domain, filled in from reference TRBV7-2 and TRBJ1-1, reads GAGVSQSPSNKVTEKGKDVELRCDPISGHTALYWYRQSLGQGLEFLIYFQGNSAPDKSGLPSDRFSAERTGGSVSTLTIQRTQQEDSAVYLCASTSEGGTEAFFGQGTRLTVV.

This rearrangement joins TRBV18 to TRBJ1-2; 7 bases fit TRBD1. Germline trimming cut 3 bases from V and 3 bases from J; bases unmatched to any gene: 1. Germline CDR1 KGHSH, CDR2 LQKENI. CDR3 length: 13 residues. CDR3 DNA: TGTGCCAGCTCACCCCAGGGGGACTATGGCTACACCTTC. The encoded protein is CASSPQGDYGYTF.

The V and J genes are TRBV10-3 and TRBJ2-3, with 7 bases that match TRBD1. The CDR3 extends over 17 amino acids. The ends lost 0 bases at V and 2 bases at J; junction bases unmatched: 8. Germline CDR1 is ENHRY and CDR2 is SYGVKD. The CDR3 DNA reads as TGTGCCATCAGTGAGTCCAAGAGGGGGCTCTACACAGATACGCAGTATTTT. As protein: CAISESKRGLYTDTQYF.

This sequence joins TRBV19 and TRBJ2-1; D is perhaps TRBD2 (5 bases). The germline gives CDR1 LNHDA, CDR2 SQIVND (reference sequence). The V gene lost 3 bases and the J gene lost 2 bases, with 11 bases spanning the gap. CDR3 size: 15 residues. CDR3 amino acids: CASSISAETYNEQFF. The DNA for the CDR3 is TGTGCCAGTAGTATTTCAGCGGAGACCTACAATGAGCAGTTCTTC.

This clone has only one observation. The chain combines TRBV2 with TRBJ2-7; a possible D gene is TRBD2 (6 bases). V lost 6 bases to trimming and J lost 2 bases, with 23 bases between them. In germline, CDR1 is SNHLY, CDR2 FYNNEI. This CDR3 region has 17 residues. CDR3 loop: CASSGRLGLEGTYEQYF. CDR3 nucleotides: TGTGCCAGCAGCGGAAGGTTGGGGTTGGAGGGGACCTACGAGCAGTACTTC.

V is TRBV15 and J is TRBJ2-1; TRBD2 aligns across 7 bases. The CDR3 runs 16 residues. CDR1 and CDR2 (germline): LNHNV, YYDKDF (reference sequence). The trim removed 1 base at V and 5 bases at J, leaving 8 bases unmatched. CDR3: CATSRGGAGHHNEQFF. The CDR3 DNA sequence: TGTGCCACCAGCAGAGGGGGAGCGGGGCACCACAATGAGCAGTTCTTC. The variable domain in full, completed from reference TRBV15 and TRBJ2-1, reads DAMVIQNPRYQVTQFGKPVTLSCSQTLNHNVMYWYQQKSSQAPKLLFHYYDKDFNNEADTPDNFQSRRPNTSFCFLDIRSPGLGDTAMYLCATSRGGAGHHNEQFFGPGTRLTVL.

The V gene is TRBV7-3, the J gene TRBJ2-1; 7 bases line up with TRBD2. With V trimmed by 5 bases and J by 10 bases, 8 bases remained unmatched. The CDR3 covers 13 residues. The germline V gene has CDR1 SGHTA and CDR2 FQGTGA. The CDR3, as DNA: TGTGCCAGCAGCCCCCAGGCGGGGGTGGAGCAGTTCTTC. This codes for CASSPQAGVEQFF. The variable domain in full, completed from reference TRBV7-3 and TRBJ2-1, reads GAGVSQTPSNKVTEKGKYVELRCDPISGHTALYWYRQSLGQGPEFLIYFQGTGAADDSGLPNDRFFAVRPEGSVSTLKIQRTERGDSAVYLCASSPQAGVEQFFGPGTRLTVL.

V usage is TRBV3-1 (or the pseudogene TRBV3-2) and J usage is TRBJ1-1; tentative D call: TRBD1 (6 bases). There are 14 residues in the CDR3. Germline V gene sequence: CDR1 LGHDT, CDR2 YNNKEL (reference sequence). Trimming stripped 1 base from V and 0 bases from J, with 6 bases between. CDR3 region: CASSQAGVNTEAFF. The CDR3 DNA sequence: TGTGCCAGCAGCCAAGCAGGGGTGAACACTGAAGCTTTCTTT.

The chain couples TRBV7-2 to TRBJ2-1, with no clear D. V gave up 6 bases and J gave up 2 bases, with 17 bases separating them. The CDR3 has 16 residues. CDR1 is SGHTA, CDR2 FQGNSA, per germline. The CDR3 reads CASRLLSTSPYNEQFF. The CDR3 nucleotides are TGTGCCAGCAGATTATTAAGTACCAGCCCCTACAATGAGCAGTTCTTC.

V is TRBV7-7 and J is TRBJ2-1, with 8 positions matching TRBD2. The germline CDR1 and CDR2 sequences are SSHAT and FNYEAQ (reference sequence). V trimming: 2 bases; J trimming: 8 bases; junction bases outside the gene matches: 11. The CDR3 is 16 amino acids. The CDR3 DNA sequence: TGTGCCAGCAGCTTAAAAGGGGCGGGGGGAATCGATGAGCAGTTCTTC. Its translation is CASSLKGAGGIDEQFF.

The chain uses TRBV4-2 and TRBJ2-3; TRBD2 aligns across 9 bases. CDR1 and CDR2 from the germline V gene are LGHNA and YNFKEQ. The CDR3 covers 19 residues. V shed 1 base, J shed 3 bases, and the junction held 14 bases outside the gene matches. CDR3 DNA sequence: TGTGCCAGCAGCCAAGCCCCCGGAATAGCGGGGGACCATACAGATACGCAGTATTTT. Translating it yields CASSQAPGIAGDHTDTQYF.

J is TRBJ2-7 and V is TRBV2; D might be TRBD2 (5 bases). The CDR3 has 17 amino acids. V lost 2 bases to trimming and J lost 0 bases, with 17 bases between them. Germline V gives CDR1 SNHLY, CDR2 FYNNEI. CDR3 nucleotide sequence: TGTGCCAGCAGTGAACAGATCCTAGGTGGAGGCTCCTACGAGCAGTACTTC. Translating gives CASSEQILGGGSYEQYF. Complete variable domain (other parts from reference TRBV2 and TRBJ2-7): EPEVTQTPSHQVTQMGQEVILRCVPISNHLYFYWYRQILGQKVEFLVSFYNNEISEKSEIFDDQFSVERPDGSNFTLKIRSTKLEDSAMYFCASSEQILGGGSYEQYFGPGTRLTVT.

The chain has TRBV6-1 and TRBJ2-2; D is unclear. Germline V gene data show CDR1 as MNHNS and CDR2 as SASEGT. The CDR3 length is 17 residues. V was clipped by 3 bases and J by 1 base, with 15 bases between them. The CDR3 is CASSDFGRRMNTGELFF. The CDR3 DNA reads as TGTGCCAGCAGTGATTTCGGCCGACGGATGAACACCGGGGAGCTGTTTTTT.

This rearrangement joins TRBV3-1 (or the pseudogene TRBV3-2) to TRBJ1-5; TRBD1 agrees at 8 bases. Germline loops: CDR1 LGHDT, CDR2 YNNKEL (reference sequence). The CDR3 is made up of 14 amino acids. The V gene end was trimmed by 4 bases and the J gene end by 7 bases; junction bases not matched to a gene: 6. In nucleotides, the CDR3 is TGTGCCAGCAGCCTCGGACAGGGAGAACAGCCCCAGCATTTT. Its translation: CASSLGQGEQPQHF.

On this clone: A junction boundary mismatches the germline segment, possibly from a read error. The CDR3 reads CASSITGPISHEQYF. CDR3 nucleotides: TGTGCCAGTAGTATAACGGGACCGATCTCCCACGAGCAGTACTTC. This chain uses TRBV19 with TRBJ2-7; D might be TRBD1 or TRBD2, each matching 5 bases. The CDR3 consists of 15 residues. The germline CDR1 and CDR2 sequences are LNHDA and SQIVND (reference sequence).

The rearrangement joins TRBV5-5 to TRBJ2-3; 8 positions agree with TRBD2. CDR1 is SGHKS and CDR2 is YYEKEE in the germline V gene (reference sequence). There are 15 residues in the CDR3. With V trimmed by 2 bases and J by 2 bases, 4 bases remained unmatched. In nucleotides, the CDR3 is TGTGCCAGCAGCTTCACTAGCGGACTCACAGATACGCAGTATTTT. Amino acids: CASSFTSGLTDTQYF.